Listed here are 7 T cell receptor beta chains from one sample, sequenced in a study of shared clonotypes between healthy human individuals. Libraries were prepared by immunoSEQ multiplex PCR; TCRdb keeps only in-frame clonotypes and omits some of them. The table lists 550,000 to 800,000 clones, 90% of them singletons. The material sequenced was memory CD8+ T cells from PBMCs. As to subset: CD45RO+ cells pooled with CCR7-negative TemRA cells. The origin of the receptors is a young man in good health. Some clones in this sample may be carry-over from other donors' samples.

In regard to this clone: Other DNA sequences from this sample encode an identical CDR3 as well. This chain uses TRBV7-9 with TRBJ1-1; D is uncertain. This CDR3 has 12 residues. Per the germline V gene, CDR1 is SEHNR and CDR2 is FQNEAQ (reference sequence). The V gene lost 2 bases and the J gene lost 5 bases, with 6 bases spanning the gap. This CDR3 is CASSLRSTEAFF. The CDR3 coding sequence is TGTGCCAGCAGCTTAAGGAGTACTGAAGCTTTCTTT.

This chain connects TRBV27 to TRBJ1-4, with D hard to call. V gave up 6 bases and J gave up 8 bases, with 22 bases separating them. This CDR3 comprises 16 residues. Germline V gene sequence: CDR1 MNHEY, CDR2 SMNVEV (reference sequence). The CDR3 DNA follows: TGTGCCAGCAGGGTGGGAACCGGGCCATCCTCCGAAAAACTGTTTTTT. Its protein product is CASRVGTGPSSEKLFF.

This rearrangement joins TRBV7-6 to TRBJ2-5; 7 bases fit TRBD2. With V trimmed by 5 bases and J by 5 bases, 8 bases remained unmatched. Looked up from germline, CDR1 is SGHVS and CDR2 is FNYEAQ. The CDR3 has 14 amino acids. The CDR3 reads CASSALATRETQYF. The CDR3 DNA follows: TGTGCCAGCAGCGCACTAGCGACCCGGGAGACCCAGTACTTC.

The V call is TRBV4-3, the J call TRBJ2-5; no clear D gene. V dropped 0 bases and J dropped 1 base, with 18 bases sitting between them. The germline V gene has CDR1 LGHNA and CDR2 YSLEER. This CDR3 spans 18 amino acids. The CDR3 is CASSQDRYGVLIQETQYF. The CDR3 DNA reads as TGCGCCAGCAGCCAAGATCGCTATGGGGTACTGATCCAAGAGACCCAGTACTTC.

The CDR3 loop is CASRPGQGAGGYTF. In DNA form, the CDR3 reads TGTGCCAGCAGGCCCGGACAGGGGGCGGGTGGCTACACCTTC. V usage is TRBV28 and J usage is TRBJ1-2; 11 nucleotides line up with TRBD1. Germline V CDR1 and CDR2: MDHEN, SYDVKM. This CDR3 has 14 amino acids. V shed 6 bases and J 7 bases; nucleotides not matched to a gene: 7.

The rearrangement uses TRBV29-1 and TRBJ2-1, with 12 bases fitting TRBD2. The CDR3 is 17 residues long. The germline gives CDR1 SQVTM, CDR2 ANQGSEA. V was pared by 1 base and J by 4 bases, with 8 bases of the junction left unmatched. The CDR3 DNA is TGCAGCGTTGAAGCAGGGCCGGGACTAGCGGGTTACAATGAGCAGTTCTTC. Its protein is CSVEAGPGLAGYNEQFF.

CDR3 residues: CASHLVGGDTEAFF. As DNA, the CDR3 is TGTGCCAGCCACCTTGTAGGGGGGGACACTGAAGCTTTCTTT. This chain links TRBV27 with TRBJ1-1, with TRBD1 as a possible D gene (6 bases). In germline, CDR1 is MNHEY, CDR2 SMNVEV (reference sequence). The CDR3 loop spans 14 amino acids. V lost 8 bases to trimming and J lost 3 bases, with 16 bases between them.